Each of the 7 T cell receptor beta chains below was sequenced from the same sample in a study of OX40 agonist ivuxolimab in advanced cancers. Data came from immunoSEQ multiplex PCR; TCRdb stores just in-frame clones and leaves some out. The sample consists of roughly 35,000 clones, approximately 80% of them appearing once. This specimen consisted of CD4+ or CD8+ T cells sorted from blood, obtained in a trial of the OX40 agonist ivuxolimab. These TCRs come from an adult with an advanced solid tumor such as melanoma, head and neck, liver or kidney cancer.

V and J are TRBV5-5 and TRBJ2-5, with TRBD2 matching 8 bases. Germline trimming cut 6 bases from V and 1 base from J; bases unmatched to any gene: 14. The CDR3 is 17 residues long. Germline V gene data show CDR1 as SGHKS and CDR2 as YYEKEE (reference sequence). In DNA, the CDR3 is TGTGCCAGCATCCCCCGGACTAGCCTTTTACCCCAAGAGACCCAGTACTTC. Translation gives CASIPRTSLLPQETQYF.

The J gene is TRBJ2-1, the V gene TRBV5-4; TRBD1 or TRBD2 may be the D gene (5 bases each). The germline V and J ends were trimmed by 5 bases and 0 bases, with 9 bases remaining between them. The CDR3 totals 14 residues. Germline CDR1 is SGHNT and CDR2 is YYREEE (reference sequence). DNA for the CDR3: TGTGCCAGCAGGGGGGACGTCTCCTACAATGAGCAGTTCTTC. This translates into CASRGDVSYNEQFF.

This chain connects TRBV11-2 to TRBJ2-1, with 9 bases matching TRBD2. The trim removed 5 bases at V and 3 bases at J, leaving 5 bases unmatched. The CDR3 has 15 amino acids. Looked up from germline, CDR1 is SGHAT and CDR2 is FQNNGV. In DNA, the CDR3 is TGTGCCAGCAGCCTTAGCGGGGGCCTCTACAATGAGCAGTTCTTC. The encoded protein is CASSLSGGLYNEQFF.

The chain couples TRBV19 to TRBJ1-3, with D uncertain. This CDR3 is 15 amino acids long. The germline V and J ends were trimmed by 2 bases and 0 bases, with 8 bases remaining between them. Germline CDR1 reads LNHDA; CDR2 reads SQIVND (reference sequence). CDR3 DNA sequence: TGTGCCAGTAGTATAAGGGTCCGCTCTGGAAACACCATATATTTT. Translated, it gives CASSIRVRSGNTIYF.

The V and J genes are TRBV18 and TRBJ2-7; TRBD1 aligns across 8 bases. The CDR3 extends over 15 amino acids. Per the germline V gene, CDR1 is KGHSH and CDR2 is LQKENI. V gave up 6 bases and J gave up 0 bases; unmatched junction bases: 7. The CDR3 nucleotides read TGTGCCAGCTCCTCGGGACAGGCGAGCTCCTACGAGCAGTACTTC. Encoded protein: CASSSGQASSYEQYF. The variable domain in full, with the rest retrieved from reference TRBV18 and TRBJ2-7, is NAGVMQNPRHLVRRRGQEARLRCSPMKGHSHVYWYRQLPEEGLKFMVYLQKENIIDESGMPKERFSAEFPKEGPSILRIQQVVRGDSAAYFCASSSGQASSYEQYFGPGTRLTVT.

V usage is TRBV4-1 and J usage is TRBJ1-5, with unresolved D. CDR1 is MGHRA and CDR2 is YSYEKL in the germline V gene. This CDR3 has 15 residues. Trimming took 1 base from V and 3 from J, leaving 10 bases between them. The CDR3 bases are TGCGCCAGCAGCCAAGTAAAGTCCGCCAATCAGCCCCAGCATTTT. This encodes CASSQVKSANQPQHF.

V usage is TRBV15 and J usage is TRBJ2-1, with 13 bases matching TRBD2. V trimming: 5 bases; J trimming: 8 bases; junction bases outside the gene matches: 9. The length of the CDR3 is 16 residues. Germline V CDR1 and CDR2: LNHNV, YYDKDF (reference sequence). CDR3 amino acids: CATSGLTSGRPYEQFF. The DNA of the CDR3 is TGTGCCACCAGCGGCCTGACTAGCGGGAGGCCATATGAGCAGTTCTTC.